This TCR beta chain was recovered during a study of T cells after yellow fever vaccination. Study findings and constraints: Faster peaking, at day 5 versus 15, marked a secondary response that was weaker.

Notes on this clonotype: The antigen is not known.

The CDR3 has 14 amino acids. Germline V gives CDR1 SGHDT, CDR2 YYEEEE. V was trimmed by 5 bases and J by 2 bases, leaving 14 bases between them. TCRdb reprocessed the 5' RACE reads with MiXCR, giving one entry per CDR3 protein. The sample lists 550,000 to 750,000 distinct CDR3 sequences; approximately 13% were seen once. This receptor was obtained from a man aged 25-45 years who received the YFV17D yellow fever vaccine. Specimen: PBMCs, collected on the day of the yellow fever booster vaccination. The J gene is TRBJ2-7, the V gene TRBV5-6; D perhaps matches TRBD2 (5 bases). In nucleotides, the CDR3 is TGTGCCAGCAGGTTTCGAAGCGGCGCCTACGAGCAGTACTTC. Translating it yields CASRFRSGAYEQYF. Full variable domain (remainder filled in from reference TRBV5-6 and TRBJ2-7): DAGVTQSPTHLIKTRGQQVTLRCSPKSGHDTVSWYQQALGQGPQFIFQYYEEEERQRGNFPDRFSGHQFPNYSSELNVNALLLGDSALYLCASRFRSGAYEQYFGPGTRLTVT.